In its sample, the clone carrying this T cell receptor beta chain was seen a few times. In the original workflow: Quantification of nucleated cells was approximated via reference gene primer amplification. The table came from immunoSEQ multiplex PCR; TCRdb's copy has only in-frame clones and leaves some out. V and J calls and clone size are copied from that table; D and trimming were computed from the DNA. Of tens of thousands of clones in the sample, roughly 80% were seen once. This entry comes from a study of blood T cell repertoires in COVID-19. About the study: Italy, Spain and the United States were the sources of the convalescent and acute COVID-19 samples.

V was clipped by 6 bases and J by 4 bases; unmatched bases: 5. From germline, CDR1 is SNHLY and CDR2 FYNNEI. The CDR3 extends over 14 amino acids. The sequence was obtained from a man in his sixties or seventies with acute or convalescent COVID-19. The sample was peripheral blood. The chain carries TRBV2 and TRBJ1-1; 10 positions match TRBD1. CDR3 protein: CASRDDRGPTEAFF. The CDR3 DNA follows: TGTGCCAGCAGGGACGACAGGGGGCCCACTGAAGCTTTCTTT.